What follows is one T cell receptor beta chain and its context. The data derive from a study of CD8 T cells in Susac syndrome. The RNA input was roughly 0.5 to 1 ug, and it was reverse transcribed with random hexamers. TCRdb fed the immunoSEQ multiplex PCR reads into MiXCR, producing one record per CDR3 protein. The sample contains roughly 150,000 distinct CDR3 sequences, roughly 95% of which appear only once. The CDR3 length is 14 residues. Deletions cut 5 bases from V and 8 bases from J, with 19 bases between. CDR1 and CDR2 from the germline V gene are GTSNPN and SVGIG (reference sequence). The sample consisted of CD8+ T cells from PBMCs. The V and J genes are TRBV30 and TRBJ2-1; no reliable D call. The origin of this receptor is a human donor with multiple sclerosis. The CDR3 loop is CAWSQGAPAYEQFF. Written as DNA, the CDR3 is TGTGCCTGGTCCCAAGGAGCTCCCGCCTATGAGCAGTTCTTC.